Below are 32 T cell receptor beta chains sequenced from a single sample in a study of T cells in Graves' hyperthyroidism and ophthalmopathy. Amplification of TCR beta CDR3 regions was performed using RNA transcripts as template. When the TCR CDR3 underwent first-round RT-PCR, the HTBI primer set was used. TCRdb used MiXCR to reprocess the multiplex PCR reads, holding one entry per CDR3 protein. The sample yields fewer than 450,000 distinct CDR3 sequences, approximately 14% seen once. Sequenced input: blood. These TCRs come from an older woman with Graves' ophthalmopathy.

V gene TRBV2 combines with J gene TRBJ2-3; D might be TRBD1 or TRBD2, each matching 5 bases. The CDR3 has 13 residues. Germline V gene sequence: CDR1 SNHLY, CDR2 FYNNEI. The ends were cut back, 7 bases at V and 6 bases at J, with 14 bases in the middle. The DNA of the CDR3 is TGTGCCAGCACCGGGACGGCGCAGGATACGCAGTATTTT. It is translated as CASTGTAQDTQYF.

This clonotype was picked up one time. This chain uses TRBV3-1 with TRBJ2-2; D is uncertain. Germline-derived CDR1 and CDR2 are LGHDT and YNNKEL (reference sequence). Trimming left V 2 bases short and J 4 bases short, with 11 bases between. This CDR3 contains 15 residues. As DNA, the CDR3 is TGTGCCAGCAGCCAATTCCCACGGAGCACCGGGGAGCTGTTTTTT. Amino acid sequence: CASSQFPRSTGELFF.

The table lists this clonotype with a few counts. The rearrangement joins TRBV7-7 to TRBJ2-5; the D gene is possibly TRBD2 (5 bases). CDR1 is SSHAT and CDR2 is FNYEAQ in the germline V gene (reference sequence). This CDR3 has 14 amino acids. Trimming took 5 bases from V and 3 from J, leaving 13 bases between them. The CDR3 DNA reads as TGTGCCAGCAGCCCGGGGTTAAGCAAAGAGACCCAGTACTTC. Amino acids: CASSPGLSKETQYF.

This sequence joins TRBV19 and TRBJ1-1; 7 bases map to TRBD1. This CDR3 is built from 15 residues. V dropped 2 bases and J dropped 4; count of bases not matched to a gene: 7. Germline CDR1 is LNHDA and CDR2 is SQIVND (reference sequence). The CDR3 DNA is TGTGCCAGTAGTATATTGACGGCAGGGGGCACTGAAGCTTTCTTT. Amino acids: CASSILTAGGTEAFF. Full variable domain (outside the CDR3, taken from reference TRBV19 and TRBJ1-1): DGGITQSPKYLFRKEGQNVTLSCEQNLNHDAMYWYRQDPGQGLRLIYYSQIVNDFQKGDIAEGYSVSREKKESFPLTVTSAQKNPTAFYLCASSILTAGGTEAFFGQGTRLTVV.

This clonotype has at least ten counts. The chain recombines TRBV3-1 with TRBJ2-3; 10 bases are a match to TRBD1. Germline trimming cut 3 bases from V and 0 bases from J; bases unmatched to any gene: 0. From germline, CDR1 is LGHDT and CDR2 YNNKEL (reference sequence). This CDR3 is built from 15 residues. Here the CDR3 reads CASSQTGGSTDTQYF. The CDR3 DNA reads TGTGCCAGCAGCCAGACAGGGGGCAGCACAGATACGCAGTATTTT.

This clonotype appeared many times. This rearrangement joins TRBV5-1 to TRBJ2-3; 8 bases are shared with TRBD2. J was trimmed by 0 bases and V by 0 bases; bases with no gene match: 6. The CDR3 runs to 17 residues. In germline, CDR1 is SGHRS, CDR2 YFSETQ. The CDR3 region is CASSLDQTSASTDTQYF. CDR3 DNA sequence: TGCGCCAGCAGCTTGGACCAGACTAGCGCAAGCACAGATACGCAGTATTTT.

About this clonotype itself: A much larger clone lies a single base off, so this may be a read error. V gene TRBV2 combines with J gene TRBJ1-3, with no clear D. CDR1 is SNHLY, CDR2 FYNNEI, per germline. This CDR3 contains 14 residues. The CDR3 region has the DNA TGTGCCGGCAGTTGGCAGCGCTCTGGAAACACCATATATTTT. Encoded protein: CAGSWQRSGNTIYF.

This clonotype was observed at least ten times. The V and J genes are TRBV2 and TRBJ2-1; 10 positions match TRBD1. V shed 2 bases and J 3 bases; nucleotides not matched to a gene: 4. The CDR3 sequence is 16 residues long. CDR1 SNHLY and CDR2 FYNNEI come from the germline V gene. CDR3 in DNA: TGTGCCAGCAGTGAACCGGACAGGGGGATCTACAATGAGCAGTTCTTC. Encoded protein: CASSEPDRGIYNEQFF. The full variable domain, rest sourced from reference TRBV2 and TRBJ2-1, is EPEVTQTPSHQVTQMGQEVILRCVPISNHLYFYWYRQILGQKVEFLVSFYNNEISEKSEIFDDQFSVERPDGSNFTLKIRSTKLEDSAMYFCASSEPDRGIYNEQFFGPGTRLTVL.

The sample holds many counts of this clonotype. The genes are TRBV5-6 and TRBJ2-3; TRBD2 agrees at 12 bases. With V trimmed by 1 base and J by 3 bases, 9 bases remained unmatched. CDR1 and CDR2 (germline): SGHDT, YYEEEE. This CDR3 contains 18 residues. CDR3 coding DNA: TGTGCCAGCAGCTTGAGGACTAGCGGGATGGGTGGAACAGATACGCAGTATTTT. Protein sequence: CASSLRTSGMGGTDTQYF.

This clonotype was counted ten times or more. The chain joins TRBV5-1 to TRBJ2-7; 9 positions agree with TRBD2. This CDR3 region has 17 residues. Germline V lookup: CDR1 SGHRS, CDR2 YFSETQ. The V gene end was trimmed by 4 bases and the J gene end by 0 bases; junction bases not matched to a gene: 11. CDR3 region: CASSPALAGGNSYEQYF. CDR3 DNA sequence: TGCGCCAGCAGCCCGGCTTTGGCGGGAGGGAACTCCTACGAGCAGTACTTC.

This clonotype was observed at least ten times. V and J are TRBV29-1 and TRBJ2-1; the D gene is possibly TRBD2 (6 bases). This CDR3 is built from 13 residues. V was pared by 3 bases and J by 3 bases, with 9 bases between. Looked up from germline, CDR1 is SQVTM and CDR2 is ANQGSEA. DNA of the CDR3: TGCAGCGTTGACGAGGACTACTACAATGAGCAGTTCTTC. Translating it yields CSVDEDYYNEQFF.

This clonotype was seen at least ten times. V usage is TRBV7-8 and J usage is TRBJ2-7; D uncertain. Germline CDR1 SGHVS, CDR2 FQNEAQ. This CDR3 contains 13 residues. Trimming took 1 base from V and 4 from J, leaving 8 bases between them. CDR3 sequence (DNA): TGTGCCAGCAGCTTAGGGGTACTGTACGAGCAGTACTTC. Protein product: CASSLGVLYEQYF.

This clonotype appeared a few times. The rearrangement links TRBV7-2 to TRBJ2-7, with 7 bases aligning to TRBD1. V lost 3 bases and J lost 4; bases outside the gene matches: 6. The germline gives CDR1 SGHTA, CDR2 FQGNSA. The CDR3 is 14 residues long. CDR3 in DNA: TGTGCCAGCAGCTTCTACAGGGGTGGGTACGAGCAGTACTTC. This gives the protein CASSFYRGGYEQYF.

This clonotype was observed a handful of times. The rearrangement links TRBV27 to TRBJ1-4, with D tentatively TRBD1 (5 bases). The length of the CDR3 is 15 residues. Germline V gene sequence: CDR1 MNHEY, CDR2 SMNVEV (reference sequence). V was trimmed by 5 bases and J by 5 bases, leaving 15 bases between them. CDR3 bases: TGTGCCAGCAGTGACCGGGACCGAGGGAATGAAAAACTGTTTTTT. Amino acid sequence: CASSDRDRGNEKLFF. The full variable domain, completed using reference TRBV27 and TRBJ1-4, is EAQVTQNPRYLITVTGKKLTVTCSQNMNHEYMSWYRQDPGLGLRQIYYSMNVEVTDKGDVPEGYKVSRKEKRNFPLILESPSPNQTSLYFCASSDRDRGNEKLFFGSGTQLSVL.

This clonotype showed up many times. The CDR3 region is CASNPDSGTNTGELFF. Here the CDR3 DNA reads TGTGCCAGCAACCCCGATAGCGGAACGAACACCGGGGAGCTGTTTTTT. This chain uses TRBV12-3 or TRBV12-4 with TRBJ2-2, with a possible D match to TRBD2 (6 bases). This CDR3 has 16 residues. V was cut by 7 bases and J by 0 bases, with 15 bases left in between.

This clonotype was detected many times. The chain joins TRBV20-1 to TRBJ2-5, with D possibly matching TRBD1 (7 bases). The CDR3 contains 17 residues. V was clipped by 3 bases and J by 5 bases, with 25 bases between them. Germline lookup yields CDR1 DFQATT and CDR2 SNEGSKA (reference sequence). The CDR3 sequence: CSASAGTGQTARETQYF. CDR3 sequence (DNA): TGCAGTGCTAGTGCGGGAACGGGACAGACTGCCCGGGAGACCCAGTACTTC.

For this clonotype: A much larger clone differs from this one at a single base, so this may be a read error. The rearrangement joins TRBV5-1 to TRBJ2-3; 7 bases fit TRBD1. CDR1 SGHRS and CDR2 YFSETQ come from the germline V gene. The J segment lost 4 bases and the V segment lost 7 bases, leaving 6 bases of the junction unmatched. This CDR3 region has 13 residues. CDR3 region: CASVDTGADTQYF. CDR3 nucleotide sequence: TGCGCCAGCGTCGATACAGGGGCAGATACGCAGTATTTT.

This clonotype was counted at least ten times. This chain connects TRBV12-3 or TRBV12-4 to TRBJ2-5, with D perhaps TRBD2 (5 bases). Trimming stripped 7 bases from V and 4 bases from J, with 16 bases between. This CDR3 comprises 14 residues. CDR3 region: CASTPAGGGETQYF. CDR3 DNA: TGTGCCAGCACCCCGGCGGGTGGAGGAGAGACCCAGTACTTC.

The chain has TRBV2 and TRBJ1-4; D remains unclear. Trimming stripped 1 base from V and 7 bases from J, with 13 bases between. Germline lookup yields CDR1 SNHLY and CDR2 FYNNEI. The CDR3 length is 15 residues. The CDR3 DNA follows: TGTGCCAGCAGTGAAGGGACTAGCGGGCCTGAAAAACTGTTTTTT. This codes for CASSEGTSGPEKLFF.

V is TRBV18 and J is TRBJ2-2, with 9 positions matching TRBD2. There are 16 residues in the CDR3. Germline loops: CDR1 KGHSH, CDR2 LQKENI. V lost 0 bases to trimming and J lost 5 bases; unmatched junction nucleotides: 4. The CDR3 reads CASSPPSGRGTGELFF. The CDR3 DNA follows: TGTGCCAGCTCACCACCTAGCGGGAGAGGGACCGGGGAGCTGTTTTTT.

This clonotype was picked up many times. This chain uses TRBV2 with TRBJ2-5; D may be TRBD1 (5 bases). Trimming took off 8 bases at V and 5 bases at J, with 12 bases between the two ends. Germline V gene lookup returns CDR1 SNHLY and CDR2 FYNNEI. The CDR3 consists of 12 residues. For the CDR3, the DNA is TGTGCCAGCGGACGACAGTCGGAGACCCAGTACTTC. It codes for CASGRQSETQYF.

This clonotype was detected ten times or more. The chain uses TRBV3-1 and TRBJ2-1, with D possibly being TRBD2 (6 bases). The ends were cut back, 6 bases at V and 6 bases at J, with 21 bases in the middle. The length of the CDR3 is 16 residues. Germline loops: CDR1 LGHDT, CDR2 YNNKEL (reference sequence). The chain's CDR3 is CASRHLYSGFPNEQFF. Here the CDR3 DNA reads TGTGCCAGCAGGCACCTTTATAGCGGATTCCCCAATGAGCAGTTCTTC.

The chain employs TRBV12-3 or TRBV12-4 and TRBJ2-1; 9 positions agree with TRBD2. Unmatched junction bases numbered 5, after V lost 8 bases and J lost 15 bases. CDR3 length: 10 residues. Here the CDR3 DNA reads TGTGCCAGCGTTAGCGGGAGAATGTTCTTC. As protein: CASVSGRMFF.

This rearrangement joins TRBV5-1 to TRBJ2-5, with TRBD2 matching over 7 bases. The CDR3 covers 16 residues. Germline V CDR1 and CDR2: SGHRS, YFSETQ. V was clipped by 2 bases and J by 1 base; unmatched bases: 8. CDR3 in amino acids: CASSFIGTNLQETQYF. Here the CDR3 DNA reads TGCGCCAGCAGCTTTATTGGGACTAACCTCCAAGAGACCCAGTACTTC. Supplemented by reference TRBV5-1 and TRBJ2-5, the full variable domain reads KAGVTQTPRYLIKTRGQQVTLSCSPISGHRSVSWYQQTPGQGLQFLFEYFSETQRNKGNFPGRFSGRQFSNSRSEMNVSTLELGDSALYLCASSFIGTNLQETQYFGPGTRLLVL.

This clonotype has more than one count but fewer than ten. This chain joins TRBV7-8 and TRBJ1-6, with D possibly TRBD1 on 6 matching bases. The CDR3 sequence is 15 residues long. Germline V lookup: CDR1 SGHVS, CDR2 FQNEAQ. Trimming pared 2 bases from V and 9 bases from J, leaving 14 bases between. CDR3 sequence reads: CASSLTQGNASPLHF. The CDR3, as DNA: TGTGCCAGCAGCTTAACTCAGGGGAATGCTTCACCCCTCCACTTT.

This clonotype has just a few counts. The chain uses TRBV18 and TRBJ2-5, with D maybe TRBD1 (6 bases). Trimming took off 2 bases at V and 3 bases at J, with 13 bases between the two ends. This CDR3 has 15 residues. CDR1 is KGHSH and CDR2 is LQKENI in the germline V gene. CDR3 in DNA: TGTGCCAGCTCACCAGGCCTTTGGACAGAAGAGACCCAGTACTTC. Translated: CASSPGLWTEETQYF.

This clonotype has just a few counts. The rearrangement uses TRBV6-1 and TRBJ2-1; TRBD2 aligns across 10 bases. CDR1 and CDR2 (germline): MNHNS, SASEGT. The V segment lost 5 bases and the J segment 6 bases; nucleotides outside the gene matches: 7. This CDR3 contains 15 residues. CDR3 amino acids: CASSRTSGKFNEQFF. The CDR3 DNA sequence: TGTGCCAGCAGTCGGACTAGCGGAAAGTTCAATGAGCAGTTCTTC.

This clonotype was seen many times. The chain uses TRBV13 and TRBJ2-7; D may be TRBD1 (6 bases). Germline V gene sequence: CDR1 PRHDT, CDR2 FYEKMQ (reference sequence). V lost 4 bases, J lost 1 base, and 11 bases lay in between. This CDR3 has 14 amino acids. CDR3 in amino acids: CASSYETGSYEQYF. In DNA form, the CDR3 reads TGTGCCAGCAGCTATGAAACAGGGTCCTACGAGCAGTACTTC.

This chain joins TRBV4-1 and TRBJ1-5; 8 bases match TRBD1. With V trimmed by 6 bases and J by 2 bases, 9 bases remained unmatched. This CDR3 has 16 residues. Germline V gene sequence: CDR1 MGHRA, CDR2 YSYEKL. CDR3 nucleotides: TGCGCCAGCAGTCTCACGACGGACAGGGGCAATCAGCCCCAGCATTTT. Its translation is CASSLTTDRGNQPQHF.

The gene calls are TRBV28 and TRBJ2-4; TRBD2 might be the D (7 bases). V was pared by 7 bases and J by 4 bases, with 17 bases between. Germline V gene sequence: CDR1 MDHEN, CDR2 SYDVKM. The CDR3 consists of 15 residues. The CDR3 DNA follows: TGTGCCAGCACCCCGAGGGGGGAGGGGAAAAACATTCAGTACTTC. This gives the protein CASTPRGEGKNIQYF. Full variable domain (outside the CDR3, taken from reference TRBV28 and TRBJ2-4): DVKVTQSSRYLVKRTGEKVFLECVQDMDHENMFWYRQDPGLGLRLIYFSYDVKMKEKGDIPEGYSVSREKKERFSLILESASTNQTSMYLCASTPRGEGKNIQYFGAGTRLSVL.

The chain couples TRBV30 to TRBJ2-7, with no clear D. The CDR3 totals 13 residues. V was pared by 1 base and J by 7 bases, with 14 bases between. Germline V gives CDR1 GTSNPN, CDR2 SVGIG (reference sequence). The CDR3 protein is CAWSAKESWEQYF. CDR3 sequence (DNA): TGTGCCTGGAGTGCCAAGGAGTCCTGGGAGCAGTACTTC.

This clonotype was picked up a small number of times. This chain joins TRBV20-1 and TRBJ2-5; D perhaps matches TRBD2 (6 bases). Germline V gene data show CDR1 as DFQATT and CDR2 as SNEGSKA (reference sequence). CDR3 length: 14 amino acids. V was trimmed by 2 bases and J by 5 bases, leaving 15 bases between them. The CDR3 is CSARSGGGRETQYF. In DNA form, the CDR3 reads TGCAGTGCTAGATCCGGAGGAGGGAGGGAGACCCAGTACTTC.